A selection of T cell receptor beta chains follows, all from one sample in a study of blood T cell repertoires in COVID-19. TCRdb's copy holds only in-frame clones and misses some; the assay was immunoSEQ multiplex PCR. Here the sample spans approximately 150,000 clones, around 81% being singletons. Sequencing input: PBMCs or T cells enriched from blood (not recorded which). The receptors come from a woman in her thirties or forties who had recovered from COVID-19. Each CDR3 is given with its conserved first and last residue. The D gene is left open where the match is weak. Some rows have no size entry. The others give once, few or many, or a class for an expanded clone.

clone size: few; V gene: TRBV10-3; D gene: TRBD1; J gene: TRBJ1-2; CDR3 protein: CAISETGGGYTF; CDR3 DNA: TGTGCCATCAGTGAGACAGGGGGCGGCTACACCTTC
clone size: .; V gene: TRBV28; D gene: .; J gene: TRBJ1-4; CDR3 protein: CASSSSGVKKLFF; CDR3 DNA: TGTGCCAGCAGTTCATCAGGGGTTAAAAAACTGTTTTTT
clone size: .; V gene: TRBV27; D gene: TRBD2; J gene: TRBJ2-5; CDR3 protein: CASSFTSGGQETQYF; CDR3 DNA: TGTGCCAGCAGTTTCACTAGCGGGGGGCAAGAGACCCAGTACTTC
clone size: .; V gene: TRBV12-3/TRBV12-4; D gene: .; J gene: TRBJ1-1; CDR3 protein: CASSFLSAEAFF; CDR3 DNA: TGTGCCAGCAGTTTTCTCAGCGCTGAAGCTTTCTTT
clone size: few; V gene: TRBV3-1/TRBV3-2; D gene: TRBD2; J gene: TRBJ2-2; CDR3 protein: CARSGGVSGELFF; CDR3 DNA: TGTGCCCGGAGCGGGGGGGTATCCGGGGAGCTGTTTTTT
clone size: .; V gene: TRBV9; D gene: .; J gene: TRBJ1-2; CDR3 protein: CASRRPSTVHGYTF; CDR3 DNA: TGTGCCAGCAGGCGCCCGTCGACAGTCCATGGCTACACCTTC
clone size: .; V gene: TRBV10-3; D gene: .; J gene: TRBJ2-5; CDR3 protein: CAISETQDKGETQYF; CDR3 DNA: TGTGCCATCAGCGAGACACAGGATAAAGGAGAGACCCAGTACTTC
clone size: .; V gene: TRBV5-1; D gene: .; J gene: TRBJ1-1; CDR3 protein: CASRRGGLMNTEAFF; CDR3 DNA: TGCGCCAGCAGAAGGGGGGGACTCATGAACACTGAAGCTTTCTTT
clone size: once; V gene: TRBV6-5; D gene: .; J gene: TRBJ1-3; CDR3 protein: CATPGRRAGNTIYF; CDR3 DNA: TGTGCCACCCCAGGACGCAGGGCGGGAAACACCATATATTTT
clone size: .; V gene: TRBV4-1; D gene: TRBD1; J gene: TRBJ2-1; CDR3 protein: CASSQGGTATYNEQFF; CDR3 DNA: TGCGCCAGCAGCCAAGGGGGGACAGCTACCTACAATGAGCAGTTCTTC
clone size: few; V gene: TRBV2; D gene: TRBD2; J gene: TRBJ2-3; CDR3 protein: CASSVVAGGPSTDTQYF; CDR3 DNA: TGTGCCAGCAGTGTAGTAGCGGGGGGTCCTAGCACAGATACGCAGTATTTT
clone size: .; V gene: TRBV7-9; D gene: TRBD1; J gene: TRBJ2-7; CDR3 protein: CASSSESGTGGREQYF; CDR3 DNA: TGTGCCAGCAGCTCCGAATCCGGGACAGGGGGACGCGAGCAGTACTTC
clone size: .; V gene: TRBV25-1; D gene: TRBD2; J gene: TRBJ2-5; CDR3 protein: CASRASGRARETQYF; CDR3 DNA: TGTGCCAGCAGGGCCAGCGGGAGGGCGCGAGAGACCCAGTACTTC
clone size: .; V gene: TRBV25-1; D gene: .; J gene: TRBJ1-3; CDR3 protein: CASSEYEGNTIYF; CDR3 DNA: TGTGCCAGCAGTGAATACGAGGGAAACACCATATATTTT
clone size: .; V gene: TRBV5-1; D gene: TRBD1; J gene: TRBJ2-7; CDR3 protein: CASSLARTGVYEQYF; CDR3 DNA: TGCGCCAGCAGCTTGGCTAGGACAGGGGTTTACGAGCAGTACTTC
clone size: .; V gene: TRBV19; D gene: .; J gene: TRBJ2-7; CDR3 protein: CASSSQGYEQYF; CDR3 DNA: TGTGCCAGTAGTTCACAGGGATACGAGCAGTACTTC
clone size: .; V gene: TRBV12-3/TRBV12-4; D gene: .; J gene: TRBJ2-1; CDR3 protein: CASSVLDYNEQFF; CDR3 DNA: TGTGCCAGCAGTGTACTCGATTACAATGAGCAGTTCTTC
clone size: .; V gene: TRBV14; D gene: .; J gene: TRBJ2-3; CDR3 protein: CASSQVSKQTADTQYF; CDR3 DNA: TGTGCCAGCAGCCAAGTCTCCAAGCAAACGGCAGATACGCAGTATTTT
clone size: .; V gene: TRBV7-9; D gene: TRBD1; J gene: TRBJ1-2; CDR3 protein: CASSTRQGENYGYTF; CDR3 DNA: TGTGCCAGCAGCACCCGACAGGGGGAAAACTATGGCTACACCTTC
clone size: .; V gene: TRBV19; D gene: TRBD2; J gene: TRBJ2-1; CDR3 protein: CASSIRGGRGYNEQFF; CDR3 DNA: TGTGCCAGTAGTATTCGAGGCGGGAGGGGCTACAATGAGCAGTTCTTC
clone size: .; V gene: TRBV15; D gene: .; J gene: TRBJ1-3; CDR3 protein: CATSREVSGISGNTIYF; CDR3 DNA: TGTGCCACCAGCAGAGAAGTGTCCGGTATCTCTGGAAACACCATATATTTT
clone size: .; V gene: TRBV27; D gene: TRBD2; J gene: TRBJ2-1; CDR3 protein: CASSFRLAGAWSDSYNEQFF; CDR3 DNA: TGTGCCAGCAGTTTTCGACTAGCGGGAGCTTGGTCAGACTCCTACAATGAGCAGTTCTTC
clone size: .; V gene: TRBV10-3; D gene: TRBD2; J gene: TRBJ2-1; CDR3 protein: CATASGREGEQFF; CDR3 DNA: TGTGCCACAGCTAGCGGGAGGGAGGGCGAGCAGTTCTTC
clone size: .; V gene: TRBV15; D gene: .; J gene: TRBJ2-7; CDR3 protein: CATSRDWGRLKNEQYF; CDR3 DNA: TGTGCCACCAGCAGAGATTGGGGCCGCCTCAAAAACGAGCAGTACTTC
clone size: .; V gene: TRBV5-1; D gene: TRBD1; J gene: TRBJ1-1; CDR3 protein: CARRPGGGTEAFF; CDR3 DNA: TGCGCCAGGAGACCAGGGGGCGGCACTGAAGCTTTCTTT
clone size: .; V gene: TRBV5-1; D gene: TRBD1; J gene: TRBJ2-3; CDR3 protein: CASSPSGQGGGDTQYF; CDR3 DNA: TGCGCCAGCAGTCCCTCGGGACAGGGCGGGGGTGATACGCAGTATTTT
clone size: .; V gene: TRBV4-1; D gene: .; J gene: TRBJ2-7; CDR3 protein: CASSQDPSGIVSYEQYF; CDR3 DNA: TGCGCCAGCAGCCAAGATCCTTCCGGGATTGTCTCCTACGAGCAGTACTTC
clone size: .; V gene: TRBV30; D gene: TRBD2; J gene: TRBJ2-5; CDR3 protein: CAWSPGTSGGTPQETQYF; CDR3 DNA: TGTGCCTGGAGCCCCGGGACTAGCGGGGGGACACCTCAAGAGACCCAGTACTTC
clone size: .; V gene: TRBV11-3; D gene: TRBD2; J gene: TRBJ2-1; CDR3 protein: CASSLEGTSGYNEQFF; CDR3 DNA: TGTGCCAGCAGCTTAGAAGGGACTAGCGGGTACAATGAGCAGTTCTTC
clone size: .; V gene: TRBV14; D gene: TRBD2; J gene: TRBJ2-1; CDR3 protein: CASSQGGGALAVNEQFF; CDR3 DNA: TGTGCCAGCAGCCAGGGAGGAGGCGCTCTAGCGGTGAATGAGCAGTTCTTC
clone size: .; V gene: TRBV27; D gene: .; J gene: TRBJ2-1; CDR3 protein: CASRQGDEQFF; CDR3 DNA: TGTGCCAGCAGACAGGGCGATGAGCAGTTCTTC